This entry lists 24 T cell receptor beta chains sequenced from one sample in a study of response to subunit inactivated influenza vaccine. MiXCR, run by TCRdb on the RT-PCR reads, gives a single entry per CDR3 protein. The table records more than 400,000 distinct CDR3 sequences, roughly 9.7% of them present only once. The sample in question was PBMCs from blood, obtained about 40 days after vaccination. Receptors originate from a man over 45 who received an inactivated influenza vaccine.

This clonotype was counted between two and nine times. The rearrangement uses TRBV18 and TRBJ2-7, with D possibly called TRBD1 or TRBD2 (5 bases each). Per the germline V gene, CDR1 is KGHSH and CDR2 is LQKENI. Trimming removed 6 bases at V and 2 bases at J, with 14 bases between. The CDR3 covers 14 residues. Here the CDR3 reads CASSRTGPPYEQYF. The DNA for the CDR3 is TGTGCCAGCTCGCGAACGGGACCGCCCTACGAGCAGTACTTC.

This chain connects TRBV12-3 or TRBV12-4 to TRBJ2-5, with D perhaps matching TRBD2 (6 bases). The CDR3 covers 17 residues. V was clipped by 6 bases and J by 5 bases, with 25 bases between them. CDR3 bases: TGTGCCAGCAGCCAAGCAGATTTGACTGGAGGAGGGGAGACCCAGTACTTC. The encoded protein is CASSQADLTGGGETQYF.

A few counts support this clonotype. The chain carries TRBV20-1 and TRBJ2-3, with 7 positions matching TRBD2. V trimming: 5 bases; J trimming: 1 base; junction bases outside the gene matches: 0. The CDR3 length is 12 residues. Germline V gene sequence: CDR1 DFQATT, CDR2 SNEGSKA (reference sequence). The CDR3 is CSAAGGTDTQYF. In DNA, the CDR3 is TGCAGTGCTGCGGGGGGCACAGATACGCAGTATTTT.

This CDR3 reads CSAAGTGMNEQFF. Here the CDR3 DNA reads TGCAGTGCGGCCGGGACAGGGATGAATGAGCAGTTCTTC. The chain combines TRBV20-1 with TRBJ2-1; 9 positions match TRBD1. This CDR3 is built from 13 residues. The V segment lost 6 bases and the J segment 7 bases; nucleotides outside the gene matches: 7. Germline CDR1 is DFQATT and CDR2 is SNEGSKA (reference sequence).

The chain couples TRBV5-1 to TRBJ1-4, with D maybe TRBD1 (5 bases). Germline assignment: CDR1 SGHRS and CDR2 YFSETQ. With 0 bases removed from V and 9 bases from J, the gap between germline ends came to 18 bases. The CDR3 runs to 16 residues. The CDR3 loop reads CASSLGYNFEGKKLFF. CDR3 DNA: TGCGCCAGCAGCTTGGGGTACAACTTCGAGGGGAAAAAACTGTTTTTT.

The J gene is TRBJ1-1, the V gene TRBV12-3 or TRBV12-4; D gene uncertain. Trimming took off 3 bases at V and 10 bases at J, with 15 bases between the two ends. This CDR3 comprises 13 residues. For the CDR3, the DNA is TGTGCCAGCAGTTTGTGGGATCGGCAGGCAGCTTTCTTT. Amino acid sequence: CASSLWDRQAAFF.

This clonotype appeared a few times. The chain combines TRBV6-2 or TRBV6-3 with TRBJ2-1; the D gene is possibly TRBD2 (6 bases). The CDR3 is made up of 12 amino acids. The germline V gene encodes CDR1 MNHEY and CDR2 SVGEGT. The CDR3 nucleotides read TGTGCATTGGGGGGTGGAGGCGTTGAGCAGTTCTTC. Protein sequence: CALGGGGVEQFF.

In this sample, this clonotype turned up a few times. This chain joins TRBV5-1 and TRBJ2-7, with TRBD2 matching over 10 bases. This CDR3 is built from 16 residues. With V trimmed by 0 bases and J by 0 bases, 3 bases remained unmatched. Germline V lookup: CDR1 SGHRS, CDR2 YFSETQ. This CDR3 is CASSLEASGGSYEQYF. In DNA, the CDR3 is TGCGCCAGCAGCTTGGAGGCTAGCGGGGGCTCCTACGAGCAGTACTTC.

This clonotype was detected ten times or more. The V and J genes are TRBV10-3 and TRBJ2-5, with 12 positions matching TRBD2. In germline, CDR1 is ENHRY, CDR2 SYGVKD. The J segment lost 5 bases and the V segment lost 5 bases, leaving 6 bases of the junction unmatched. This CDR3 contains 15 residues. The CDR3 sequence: CAISPTSGRRETQYF. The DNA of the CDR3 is TGTGCCATCAGTCCGACTAGCGGGAGAAGGGAGACCCAGTACTTC.

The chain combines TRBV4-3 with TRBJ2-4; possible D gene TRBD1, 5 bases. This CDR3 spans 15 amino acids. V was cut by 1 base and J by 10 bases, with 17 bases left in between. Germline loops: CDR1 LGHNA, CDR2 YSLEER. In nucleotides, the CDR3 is TGCGCCAGCAGCCAAGTCGGGTCAGGACCAGGGATTCAGTACTTC. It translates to CASSQVGSGPGIQYF.

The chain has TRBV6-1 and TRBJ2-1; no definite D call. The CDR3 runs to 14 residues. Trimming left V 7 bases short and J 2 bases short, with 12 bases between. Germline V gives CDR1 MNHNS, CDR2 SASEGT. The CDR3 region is CASKRRMPYNEQFF. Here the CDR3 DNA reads TGTGCCAGCAAGAGACGTATGCCCTACAATGAGCAGTTCTTC.

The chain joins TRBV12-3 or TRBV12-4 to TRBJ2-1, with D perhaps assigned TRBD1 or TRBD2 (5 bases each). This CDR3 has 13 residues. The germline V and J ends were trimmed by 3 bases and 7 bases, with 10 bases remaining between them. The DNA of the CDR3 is TGTGCCAGCAGTTTGTTCGAGGGGAATGAGCAGTTCTTC. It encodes CASSLFEGNEQFF.

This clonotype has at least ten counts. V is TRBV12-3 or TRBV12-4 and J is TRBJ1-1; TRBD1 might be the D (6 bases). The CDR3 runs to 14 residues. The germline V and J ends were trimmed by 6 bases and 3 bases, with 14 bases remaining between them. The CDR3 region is CASSPQGGHTEAFF. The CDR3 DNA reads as TGTGCCAGCAGCCCTCAAGGGGGGCACACTGAAGCTTTCTTT.

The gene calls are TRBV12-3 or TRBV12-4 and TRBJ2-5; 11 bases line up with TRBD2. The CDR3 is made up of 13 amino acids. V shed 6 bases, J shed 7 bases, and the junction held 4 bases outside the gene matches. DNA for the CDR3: TGTGCCAGCAGCCCTAGCGGGGGGCGGACCCAGTACTTC. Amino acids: CASSPSGGRTQYF.

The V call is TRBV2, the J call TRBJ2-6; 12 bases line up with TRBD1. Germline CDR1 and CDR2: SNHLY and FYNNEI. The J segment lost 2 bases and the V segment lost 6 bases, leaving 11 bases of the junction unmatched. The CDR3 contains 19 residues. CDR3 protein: CASSANGGTGGAGANVLTF. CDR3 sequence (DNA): TGTGCCAGCAGCGCGAACGGCGGGACAGGGGGCGCTGGGGCCAACGTCCTGACTTTC.

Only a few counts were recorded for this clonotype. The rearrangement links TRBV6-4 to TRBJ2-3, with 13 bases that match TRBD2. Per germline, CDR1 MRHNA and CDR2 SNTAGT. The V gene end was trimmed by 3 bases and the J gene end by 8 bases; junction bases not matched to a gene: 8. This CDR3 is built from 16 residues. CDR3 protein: CASSEALGLAGSTQYF. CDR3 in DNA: TGTGCCAGCAGTGAGGCTCTGGGACTAGCGGGGTCTACGCAGTATTTT.

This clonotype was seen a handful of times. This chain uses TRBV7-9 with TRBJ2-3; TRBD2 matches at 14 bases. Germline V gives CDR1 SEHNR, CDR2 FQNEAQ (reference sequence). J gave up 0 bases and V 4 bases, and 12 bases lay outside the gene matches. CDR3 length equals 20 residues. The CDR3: CASSSTTTSGGVTSTDTQYF. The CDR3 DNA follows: TGTGCCAGCAGCTCGACGACGACTAGCGGGGGGGTTACTAGCACAGATACGCAGTATTTT.

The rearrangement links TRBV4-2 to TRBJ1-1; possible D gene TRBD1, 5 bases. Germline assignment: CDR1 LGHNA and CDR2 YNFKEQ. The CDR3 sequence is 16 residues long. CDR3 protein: CATRRHGGKLNTEAFF. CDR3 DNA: TGTGCGACTCGAAGGCACGGGGGGAAATTGAACACTGAAGCTTTCTTT.

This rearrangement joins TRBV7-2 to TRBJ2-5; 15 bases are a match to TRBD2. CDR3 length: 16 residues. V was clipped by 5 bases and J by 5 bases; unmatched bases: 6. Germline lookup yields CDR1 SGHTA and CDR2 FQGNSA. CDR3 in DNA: TGTGCCAGCAGCAAAGGCGGGACTAGCGGGAGGGAGACCCAGTACTTC. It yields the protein CASSKGGTSGRETQYF.

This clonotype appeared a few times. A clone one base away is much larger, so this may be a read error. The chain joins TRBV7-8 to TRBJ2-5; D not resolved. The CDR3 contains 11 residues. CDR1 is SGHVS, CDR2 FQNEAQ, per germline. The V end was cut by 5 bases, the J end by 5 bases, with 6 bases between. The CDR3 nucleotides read TGTGCCAGCAGCACCCACGAGACCCAGTACTTC. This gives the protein CASSTHETQYF.

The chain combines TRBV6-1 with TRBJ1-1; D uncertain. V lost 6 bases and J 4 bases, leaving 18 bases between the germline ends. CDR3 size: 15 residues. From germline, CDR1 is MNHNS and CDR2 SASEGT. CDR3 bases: TGTGCCAGCAGACAGCCTCTATCCCCGAGCACTGAAGCTTTCTTT. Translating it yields CASRQPLSPSTEAFF.

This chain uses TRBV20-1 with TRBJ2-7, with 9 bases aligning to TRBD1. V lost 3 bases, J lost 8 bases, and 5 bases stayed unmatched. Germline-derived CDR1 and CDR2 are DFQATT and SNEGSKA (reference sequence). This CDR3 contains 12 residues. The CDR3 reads CSASRDREKQYF. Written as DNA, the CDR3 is TGCAGTGCTAGCCGGGACAGGGAAAAGCAGTACTTC.

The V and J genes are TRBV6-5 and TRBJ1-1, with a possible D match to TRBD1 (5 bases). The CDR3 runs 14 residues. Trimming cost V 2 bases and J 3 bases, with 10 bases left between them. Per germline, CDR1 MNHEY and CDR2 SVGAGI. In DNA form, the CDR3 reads TGTGCCAGCAGTTACCTAATGGGGGACACTGAAGCTTTCTTT. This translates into CASSYLMGDTEAFF.

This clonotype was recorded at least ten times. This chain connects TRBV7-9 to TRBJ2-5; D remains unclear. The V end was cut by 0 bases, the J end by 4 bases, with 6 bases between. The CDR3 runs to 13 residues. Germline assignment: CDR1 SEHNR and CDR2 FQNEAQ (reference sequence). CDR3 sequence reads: CASSLAFGETQYF. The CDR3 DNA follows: TGTGCCAGCAGCTTAGCATTTGGAGAGACCCAGTACTTC.